This T cell receptor (beta chain) stems from a study of a mutant IDH1 vaccine in newly diagnosed glioma (dated by TCRdb to about 2021). About the investigation overall: Vaccination started 4-6 weeks after radiotherapy alone, or was given together with temozolomide cycles in the groups whose treatment included chemotherapy. Of the roughly 33 treated patients, about 60% were male and approximately 40% were female, and the mean age was 40.4 years. Before enrollment, most patients had been given radiochemotherapy with temozolomide as standard therapy, while the rest had received either radiotherapy alone or temozolomide alone. Visit V12 was the week-35 safety follow-up and visit V13 was the week-47 end of study. Peripheral blood was collected at six visits: V03 (baseline), V05, V07, V10, V12 and V13. Longitudinal TCRB deep sequencing was done for 25 to 30 treated patients, wherever samples were available for exploratory analyses. Here is what the overall study found, with its caveats: Immune responses induced by the vaccine were seen in around 94% of patients across multiple MHC alleles. Availability determined which PBMC samples were chosen for TCRB deep sequencing. The authors stated that sample limitations prevented analyses of patient blood samples from being reproduced. No apparent relationship was observed between pseudoprogression and alterations in the top peripheral T cell clonotypes detected by TCRB sequencing.

The germline V gene (reference sequence) gives CDR1 as MNHNY and CDR2 as SVGAGI. The CDR3, from cysteine to phenylalanine, totals 12 residues. Just CDR3 DNA is preserved here, 36 bases in frame from base 1. Deletion took 6 bases off V and 11 bases off J, with a span of 14 bases between the germline ends. The time point tag for this specimen amounts to: week 47, end of study. Each vaccine dose, consisting of 300 ug of a 20-mer mutant IDH1 peptide in Montanide, was administered subcutaneously with topical imiquimod. Patients received eight vaccinations in weeks 1, 3, 5, 7, 11, 15, 19 and 23, corresponding to visits V03 through V10. The donors had newly diagnosed IDH1-mutant astrocytomas of WHO grade 3 or 4 that showed loss of nuclear ATRX. The samples were drawn from NOA16, a multicentre, single-arm, open-label phase I trial in Germany that tested a mutant IDH1 peptide vaccine in humans for the first time. Genomic DNA for TCRB sequencing was extracted from EDTA blood using the DNeasy Blood and Tissue Kit.

About this clone itself: It lacks a known antigen. No per-base quality is available; no much larger clone lies one base away.

The protocol used for the library was the immunoSEQ multiplex PCR assay. Following the manufacturer's protocol, the hsTCRB Kit was used to amplify rearranged TCR beta chain sequences. TCRB libraries were sequenced on an Illumina MiSeq. Concerning the study's data processing: The proprietary platform of the kit vendor was used for demultiplexing, trimming and gene mapping. TCRdb obtained this table from immuneACCESS and retained in-frame rearrangements with V and J assigned. These tables miss some clones; where compared with another copy, unresolved V genes account for less than half of the shortfall, and the remainder is unexplained. The DNA was the basis for D and trimming; V, J and clone size are from that table. In this sample the table shows tens of thousands of clones, about 92% of which occur a single time. The ten largest clones capture 2% to 2.5% of the sample.

The rearrangement joined TRBV6-6 to TRBJ2-1, with the D call tentatively TRBD1 or TRBD2, each fitting 5 bases. The origin of this receptor is a man between 40 and 49 years old with glioma. This specimen was PBMCs, taken from a glioma patient whose treatment included an IDH1 peptide vaccine. The CDR3 protein: CASRGVGTQQFF. The nucleotide sequence is TGTGCCAGCAGGGGGGTGGGGACGCAGCAGTTCTTC.